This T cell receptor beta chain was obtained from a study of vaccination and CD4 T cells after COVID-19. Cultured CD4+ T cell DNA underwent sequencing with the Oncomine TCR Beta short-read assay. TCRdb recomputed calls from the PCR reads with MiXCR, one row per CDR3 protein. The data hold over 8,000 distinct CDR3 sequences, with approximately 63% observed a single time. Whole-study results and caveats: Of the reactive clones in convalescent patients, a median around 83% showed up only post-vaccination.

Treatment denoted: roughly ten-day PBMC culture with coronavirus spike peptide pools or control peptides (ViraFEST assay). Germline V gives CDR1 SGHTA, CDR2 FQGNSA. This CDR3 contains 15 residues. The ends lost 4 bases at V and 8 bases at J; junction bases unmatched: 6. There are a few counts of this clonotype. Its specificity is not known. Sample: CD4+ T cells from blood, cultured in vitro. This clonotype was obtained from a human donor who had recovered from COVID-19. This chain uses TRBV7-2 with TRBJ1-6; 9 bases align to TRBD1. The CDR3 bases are TGTGCCAGCAGCTCACTACAGGGGGCGGATTCACCCCTCCACTTT. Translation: CASSSLQGADSPLHF.